The 25 T cell receptor beta chains reported below all come from one sample, sequenced in a study of PD-L1 blockade in urothelial cancer. Stated time point: pretreatment peripheral blood. TCRdb keeps only in-frame clones here, not all; method: immunoSEQ multiplex PCR. This sample carries over 35,000 clones, 91% of them seen once, and the ten largest clones take about 10%. The material sequenced was PBMCs, taken around atezolizumab (anti-PD-L1) treatment. These TCRs come from a woman aged 60-75 years with urothelial cancer.

The V call is TRBV18, the J call TRBJ2-7; 8 bases are a match to TRBD2. This CDR3 is 14 amino acids long. The germline CDR1 and CDR2 sequences are KGHSH and LQKENI. V gave up 3 bases and J gave up 2 bases; unmatched junction bases: 3. CDR3 nucleotides: TGTGCCAGCTCACCCAGCGGGGGTCCCTACGAGCAGTACTTC. This codes for CASSPSGGPYEQYF.

V usage is TRBV28 and J usage is TRBJ1-5, with TRBD1 as a possible D gene (5 bases). Germline assignment: CDR1 MDHEN and CDR2 SYDVKM. V was trimmed by 3 bases and J by 3 bases, leaving 15 bases between them. The CDR3 contains 16 residues. The CDR3, as DNA: TGTGCCAGCAGTTTTCGGGGGGTACTAATCAATCAGCCCCAGCATTTT. Protein: CASSFRGVLINQPQHF.

The V and J genes are TRBV4-3 and TRBJ2-6, with D perhaps matching TRBD2 (5 bases). CDR1 and CDR2 (germline): LGHNA, YSLEER. This CDR3 is 19 amino acids long. V was shortened by 1 base and J by 2 bases, with 18 bases between the two germline ends. The CDR3 loop is CASSQGRAGVLAGANVLTF. As DNA, the CDR3 is TGCGCCAGCAGCCAAGGAAGAGCCGGGGTACTGGCTGGGGCCAACGTCCTGACTTTC.

The chain couples TRBV9 to TRBJ2-7; 8 nucleotides match TRBD2. The germline gives CDR1 SGDLS, CDR2 YYNGEE. The CDR3 totals 15 residues. The junction had 8 bases not matched to a gene; V was cut back by 0 bases and J by 6 bases. The CDR3 reads CASSVAGTREGEQYF. CDR3 DNA: TGTGCCAGCAGCGTAGCAGGGACTAGGGAAGGCGAGCAGTACTTC.

The chain carries TRBV4-1 and TRBJ1-1; no reliable D call. From germline, CDR1 is MGHRA and CDR2 YSYEKL. V was clipped by 0 bases and J by 6 bases, with 23 bases between them. There are 18 residues in the CDR3. CDR3 sequence: CASSQDNIGETGKPEAFF. The CDR3 coding sequence is TGCGCCAGCAGCCAAGATAACATTGGTGAAACCGGGAAGCCTGAAGCTTTCTTT.

V gene TRBV19 combines with J gene TRBJ2-1; D ambiguous. This CDR3 has 12 amino acids. Per germline, CDR1 LNHDA and CDR2 SQIVND (reference sequence). The germline V and J ends were trimmed by 3 bases and 9 bases, with 9 bases remaining between them. The CDR3 region has the DNA TGTGCCAGTAGTATTGGTAGCCTTGAGCAGTTCTTC. It is translated as CASSIGSLEQFF.

This chain joins TRBV5-6 and TRBJ2-7; unclear D gene. Germline V lookup: CDR1 SGHDT, CDR2 YYEEEE. V lost 4 bases and J 6 bases, leaving 11 bases between the germline ends. This CDR3 spans 12 amino acids. DNA of the CDR3: TGTGCCAGCAGCCCGACTGGCCTCGAGCAGTACTTC. Its protein product is CASSPTGLEQYF.

This rearrangement joins TRBV29-1 to TRBJ2-6, with D perhaps matching TRBD2 (5 bases). The V gene lost 5 bases and the J gene lost 0 bases, with 8 bases spanning the gap. The germline V gene encodes CDR1 SQVTM and CDR2 ANQGSEA. The CDR3 spans 14 residues. The CDR3: CSVWESSGANVLTF. DNA of the CDR3: TGCAGCGTTTGGGAGAGCTCTGGGGCCAACGTCCTGACTTTC.

The V and J genes are TRBV2 and TRBJ2-1; 9 nucleotides agree with TRBD1. This CDR3 spans 17 amino acids. The V and J ends lost 6 bases and 3 bases, in that order; junction bases with no gene match: 12. Germline assignment: CDR1 SNHLY and CDR2 FYNNEI. The CDR3 protein is CASSAIPGQGHYNEQFF. CDR3 DNA sequence: TGTGCCAGCAGCGCTATTCCGGGACAGGGCCACTACAATGAGCAGTTCTTC.

The rearrangement links TRBV4-1 to TRBJ1-1; tentative D call: TRBD1 (5 bases). The CDR3 is made up of 14 amino acids. V lost 4 bases and J 7 bases, leaving 16 bases between the germline ends. From germline, CDR1 is MGHRA and CDR2 YSYEKL. Here the CDR3 reads CASSRQATAIEAFF. The CDR3 bases are TGCGCCAGCAGCCGGCAGGCGACAGCAATTGAAGCTTTCTTT.

The rearrangement joins TRBV6-5 to TRBJ1-2, with 10 bases fitting TRBD1. CDR1 MNHEY and CDR2 SVGAGI come from the germline V gene. After removal of 7 bases from V and 2 bases from J, the junction contained 4 bases not matched to a gene. This CDR3 has 14 amino acids. CDR3 sequence (DNA): TGTGCCAGCACCGGACAGGGGGGAAACTATGGCTACACCTTC. Residues: CASTGQGGNYGYTF.

This clone was seen once. V and J are TRBV6-1 and TRBJ1-2; D uncertain. The germline V gene encodes CDR1 MNHNS and CDR2 SASEGT. This CDR3 has 15 residues. The germline V and J ends were trimmed by 6 bases and 2 bases, with 16 bases remaining between them. The DNA of the CDR3 is TGTGCCAGCAGGGAGTGGGAGTACACCAACTATGGCTACACCTTC. As protein: CASREWEYTNYGYTF.

J is TRBJ2-7 and V is TRBV19, with TRBD2 identical over 7 bases. This CDR3 is built from 14 residues. Germline V gene lookup returns CDR1 LNHDA and CDR2 SQIVND (reference sequence). With V trimmed by 3 bases and J by 7 bases, 9 bases remained unmatched. For the CDR3, the DNA is TGTGCCAGTAGTATCCGTGGGAGGGCTGGGGAGCAGTACTTC. The encoded protein is CASSIRGRAGEQYF.

This chain connects TRBV7-2 to TRBJ2-5, with 7 bases lining up with TRBD2. The CDR3 extends over 16 amino acids. Germline-derived CDR1 and CDR2 are SGHTA and FQGNSA. With V trimmed by 1 base and J by 1 base, 6 bases remained unmatched. As DNA, the CDR3 is TGTGCCAGCAGCTTAGTAAGGTGGGAGGGCCAAGAGACCCAGTACTTC. Its protein is CASSLVRWEGQETQYF. Combining the CDR3 with reference TRBV7-2 and TRBJ2-5 gives the whole variable domain GAGVSQSPSNKVTEKGKDVELRCDPISGHTALYWYRQSLGQGLEFLIYFQGNSAPDKSGLPSDRFSAERTGGSVSTLTIQRTQQEDSAVYLCASSLVRWEGQETQYFGPGTRLLVL.

The chain couples TRBV30 to TRBJ1-3; no definite D call. Germline V gene lookup returns CDR1 GTSNPN and CDR2 SVGIG (reference sequence). CDR3 size: 13 residues. V shed 1 base and J shed 3 bases, with 7 bases lying between them. The CDR3 sequence: CAWSGGVGNTIYF. The DNA of the CDR3 is TGTGCCTGGAGTGGTGGAGTTGGAAACACCATATATTTT.

This rearrangement joins TRBV19 to TRBJ2-7; TRBD2 agrees at 10 bases. V was pared by 5 bases and J by 2 bases, with 12 bases of the junction left unmatched. Looked up from germline, CDR1 is LNHDA and CDR2 is SQIVND (reference sequence). CDR3 length: 17 amino acids. The CDR3 is CASSPRGVAGGTYEQYF. CDR3 nucleotide sequence: TGTGCCAGTAGTCCCCGAGGGGTAGCGGGAGGAACCTACGAGCAGTACTTC. The entire variable domain, with the rest obtained from reference TRBV19 and TRBJ2-7, is as follows: DGGITQSPKYLFRKEGQNVTLSCEQNLNHDAMYWYRQDPGQGLRLIYYSQIVNDFQKGDIAEGYSVSREKKESFPLTVTSAQKNPTAFYLCASSPRGVAGGTYEQYFGPGTRLTVT.

The chain joins TRBV10-3 to TRBJ2-3; 7 positions agree with TRBD2. Germline CDR1 reads ENHRY; CDR2 reads SYGVKD. The CDR3 is 16 residues long. V was clipped by 4 bases and J by 4 bases; unmatched bases: 11. CDR3 bases: TGTGCCATCAGTGGAGGCACCACCCGGGGGGCAGATACGCAGTATTTT. The encoded protein is CAISGGTTRGADTQYF.

The rearrangement joins TRBV7-9 to TRBJ2-2, with D possibly being TRBD2 (7 bases). The CDR3 has 15 residues. Per the germline V gene, CDR1 is SEHNR and CDR2 is FQNEAQ (reference sequence). V dropped 5 bases and J dropped 4 bases, with 14 bases sitting between them. DNA of the CDR3: TGTGCCAGCAGCCCCCGGGGGGCCGGCACCGGGGAGCTGTTTTTT. Translation: CASSPRGAGTGELFF.

The rearrangement uses TRBV5-1 and TRBJ2-1; TRBD2 matches at 10 bases. The CDR3 covers 16 residues. The V gene's germline CDR1 is SGHRS and CDR2 YFSETQ. V was clipped by 4 bases and J by 3 bases; unmatched bases: 7. CDR3 nucleotide sequence: TGCGCCAGCAGCCGAGGCGGGACTAGCGACTACAATGAGCAGTTCTTC. It yields the protein CASSRGGTSDYNEQFF.

The chain uses TRBV19 and TRBJ1-1; TRBD1 agrees at 8 bases. V lost 7 bases, J lost 10 bases, and 11 bases stayed unmatched. From germline, CDR1 is LNHDA and CDR2 SQIVND (reference sequence). This CDR3 spans 13 amino acids. CDR3 protein: CASTGQGTIRAFF. CDR3 DNA: TGTGCCAGTACCGGACAGGGCACAATTCGAGCTTTCTTT. The full variable domain, its missing parts supplied by reference TRBV19 and TRBJ1-1, is DGGITQSPKYLFRKEGQNVTLSCEQNLNHDAMYWYRQDPGQGLRLIYYSQIVNDFQKGDIAEGYSVSREKKESFPLTVTSAQKNPTAFYLCASTGQGTIRAFFGQGTRLTVV.

The V call is TRBV5-4, the J call TRBJ2-7, with 8 bases aligning to TRBD2. CDR3 length: 16 amino acids. The germline V gene has CDR1 SGHNT and CDR2 YYREEE (reference sequence). The trim removed 4 bases at V and 0 bases at J, leaving 9 bases unmatched. Here the CDR3 reads CASSGGTTSGSYEQYF. The CDR3 DNA follows: TGTGCCAGCAGCGGAGGTACAACTAGCGGCTCCTACGAGCAGTACTTC.

The chain carries TRBV4-3 and TRBJ2-2; possibly TRBD2 for D (5 bases). The CDR3 extends over 17 amino acids. Germline loops: CDR1 LGHNA, CDR2 YSLEER. Between the trimmed V and J ends, which lost 0 bases and 0 bases, there was a span of 11 bases. The CDR3 region has the DNA TGCGCCAGCAGCCAAGATTGGGCGACTACGAACACCGGGGAGCTGTTTTTT. This sequence encodes CASSQDWATTNTGELFF.

The CDR3 loop reads CAWTTGRNEQYF. Here the CDR3 DNA reads TGTGCCTGGACCACCGGGAGGAACGAGCAGTACTTC. This rearrangement joins TRBV30 to TRBJ2-7; 7 nucleotides match TRBD2. The germline CDR1 and CDR2 sequences are GTSNPN and SVGIG (reference sequence). CDR3 size: 12 residues. V lost 4 bases and J lost 5; bases outside the gene matches: 5. Looking up the rest from reference TRBV30 and TRBJ2-7 gives the full variable domain: SQTIHQWPATLVQPVGSPLSLECTVEGTSNPNLYWYRQAAGRGLQLLFYSVGIGQISSEVPQNLSASRPQDRQFILSSKKLLLSDSGFYLCAWTTGRNEQYFGPGTRLTVT.

CDR3 in amino acids: CASSDQSTDTQYF. The CDR3 DNA sequence: TGTGCCAGCAGTGACCAGAGCACAGATACGCAGTATTTT. This chain uses TRBV25-1 with TRBJ2-3; no clear D. The V gene lost 3 bases and the J gene lost 0 bases, with 4 bases spanning the gap. This CDR3 spans 13 amino acids. From germline, CDR1 is MGHDK and CDR2 SYGVNS.

The rearrangement uses TRBV15 and TRBJ2-1; 7 nucleotides align to TRBD2. The CDR3 is 14 amino acids. Germline CDR1 reads LNHNV; CDR2 reads YYDKDF (reference sequence). Trimming cost V 0 bases and J 8 bases; bases outside gene matches: 4. In nucleotides, the CDR3 is TGTGCCACCAGCAGAGAAGGACTAGTCGATGAGCAGTTCTTC. It encodes CATSREGLVDEQFF.